Below are 16 T cell receptor beta chains sequenced from a single sample in a study of OX40 agonist ivuxolimab in advanced cancers. The data were produced by immunoSEQ multiplex PCR, yet TCRdb's version contains in-frame clones alone and is incomplete. The data hold about 73,000 clones, with under 95% observed a single time. The source material was CD4+ or CD8+ T cells sorted from blood, sampled in a trial of the OX40 agonist ivuxolimab. Every receptor here comes from an adult with an advanced solid tumor such as melanoma, head and neck, liver or kidney cancer.

The V call is TRBV30, the J call TRBJ2-3; 12 bases fit TRBD2. This CDR3 has 15 residues. Germline V CDR1 and CDR2: GTSNPN, SVGIG (reference sequence). The J segment lost 4 bases and the V segment lost 4 bases, leaving 6 bases of the junction unmatched. CDR3 sequence: CAWTPLAGGADTQYF. CDR3 nucleotide sequence: TGTGCCTGGACCCCCCTAGCGGGGGGGGCAGATACGCAGTATTTT. The entire variable domain, with the rest obtained from reference TRBV30 and TRBJ2-3, is as follows: SQTIHQWPATLVQPVGSPLSLECTVEGTSNPNLYWYRQAAGRGLQLLFYSVGIGQISSEVPQNLSASRPQDRQFILSSKKLLLSDSGFYLCAWTPLAGGADTQYFGPGTRLTVL.

This clone was detected a few times. V gene TRBV5-1 combines with J gene TRBJ2-7; D is unclear. V lost 0 bases and J 1 base, leaving 8 bases between the germline ends. The length of the CDR3 is 14 residues. Per germline, CDR1 SGHRS and CDR2 YFSETQ. The chain's CDR3 is CASSLAAESYEQYF. The CDR3 DNA is TGCGCCAGCAGCTTGGCCGCGGAGTCCTACGAGCAGTACTTC. The full variable domain, with the rest looked up from reference TRBV5-1 and TRBJ2-7, is KAGVTQTPRYLIKTRGQQVTLSCSPISGHRSVSWYQQTPGQGLQFLFEYFSETQRNKGNFPGRFSGRQFSNSRSEMNVSTLELGDSALYLCASSLAAESYEQYFGPGTRLTVT.

The rearrangement links TRBV4-1 to TRBJ1-6, with 12 bases lining up with TRBD1. CDR3 length: 20 amino acids. With 1 base clipped from V and 8 bases from J, the junction kept 15 bases outside the gene matches. Per germline, CDR1 MGHRA and CDR2 YSYEKL. This chain's CDR3 is CASSQVVPGQGALRDSPLHF. The CDR3 nucleotides read TGCGCCAGCAGCCAAGTGGTACCGGGACAGGGGGCGTTAAGGGATTCACCCCTCCACTTT.

The chain is built from TRBV11-2 and TRBJ1-4; D is perhaps TRBD1 (5 bases). V lost 4 bases and J lost 8, with 17 bases in between. CDR1 and CDR2 (germline): SGHAT, FQNNGV. The CDR3 consists of 15 residues. Here the CDR3 DNA reads TGTGCCAGCAGCTCATCCAGGGCCGGGTACGAAAAACTGTTTTTT. Translated: CASSSSRAGYEKLFF. Full variable domain (missing parts from reference TRBV11-2 and TRBJ1-4): EAGVAQSPRYKIIEKRQSVAFWCNPISGHATLYWYQQILGQGPKLLIQFQNNGVVDDSQLPKDRFSAERLKGVDSTLKIQPAKLEDSAVYLCASSSSRAGYEKLFFGSGTQLSVL.

J is TRBJ1-1 and V is TRBV19, with D possibly being TRBD1 (6 bases). This CDR3 has 15 residues. CDR1 and CDR2 from the germline V gene are LNHDA and SQIVND (reference sequence). The germline V and J ends were trimmed by 1 base and 4 bases, with 13 bases remaining between them. CDR3 protein: CASSIVRGIGTEAFF. CDR3 coding DNA: TGTGCCAGTAGTATAGTGAGGGGGATTGGCACTGAAGCTTTCTTT.

The genes are TRBV12-5 and TRBJ2-7, with 8 bases aligning to TRBD2. After removal of 6 bases from V and 5 bases from J, the junction contained 12 bases not matched to a gene. The germline V gene has CDR1 LGHNT and CDR2 FRNRAP. This CDR3 comprises 15 residues. The CDR3 nucleotides read TGTGCTAGTGGCAACGGCACGGGGGGGTTCCACGAGCAGTACTTC. It specifies CASGNGTGGFHEQYF.

The rearrangement uses TRBV6-5 and TRBJ2-1; 12 bases match TRBD2. The germline CDR1 and CDR2 sequences are MNHEY and SVGAGI. With 4 bases clipped from V and 5 bases from J, the junction kept 3 bases outside the gene matches. This CDR3 comprises 15 residues. In DNA, the CDR3 is TGTGCCAGCAGTTCTAGCGGGGGGGCCCACAATGAGCAGTTCTTC. Protein: CASSSSGGAHNEQFF.

The chain links TRBV19 to TRBJ2-1; D is unclear. The CDR3 has 16 amino acids. The ends were cut back, 3 bases at V and 0 bases at J, with 12 bases in the middle. CDR1 LNHDA and CDR2 SQIVND come from the germline V gene (reference sequence). Written as DNA, the CDR3 is TGTGCCAGTAGTATTGCGGCGCTCCGCTCCTACAATGAGCAGTTCTTC. Protein product: CASSIAALRSYNEQFF.

This CDR3 is CAWSVGQGDQPQHF. CDR3 nucleotides: TGTGCCTGGAGTGTAGGGCAGGGCGATCAGCCCCAGCATTTT. V and J are TRBV30 and TRBJ1-5; D may be TRBD1 (5 bases). Germline V gives CDR1 GTSNPN, CDR2 SVGIG (reference sequence). Trimming removed 0 bases from V and 5 bases from J, with 11 bases in between. The CDR3 runs 14 residues.

The CDR3 loop reads CAKTGDQPQHF. CDR3 nucleotides: TGTGCCAAAACCGGGGATCAGCCCCAGCATTTT. The chain links TRBV19 to TRBJ1-5; D uncertain. V was trimmed by 10 bases and J by 5 bases, leaving 9 bases between them. This CDR3 comprises 11 residues. The V gene's germline CDR1 is LNHDA and CDR2 SQIVND (reference sequence).

The chain carries TRBV29-1 and TRBJ2-2; no reliable D call. The germline V gene encodes CDR1 SQVTM and CDR2 ANQGSEA. The CDR3 length is 12 residues. The V end lost 5 bases, the J end lost 6 bases, and 10 bases lay between the germline ends. CDR3 sequence (DNA): TGCAGCGTTCTTGGTACACCCGGGGAGCTGTTTTTT. Its protein product is CSVLGTPGELFF.

The rearrangement links TRBV16 to TRBJ1-2; no reliable D call. V was clipped by 5 bases and J by 4 bases, with 8 bases between them. The CDR3 is made up of 12 amino acids. Germline-derived CDR1 and CDR2 are KGHSY and FQNENV. CDR3 coding DNA: TGTGCCAGCAGCGCCCGAAGCTATGGCTACACCTTC. Its protein is CASSARSYGYTF. Complete variable domain (other parts from reference TRBV16 and TRBJ1-2): GEEVAQTPKHLVRGEGQKAKLYCAPIKGHSYVFWYQQVLKNEFKFLISFQNENVFDETGMPKERFSAKCLPNSPCSLEIQATKLEDSAVYFCASSARSYGYTFGSGTRLTVV.

The rearrangement links TRBV7-9 to TRBJ2-2; TRBD1 matches at 8 bases. The CDR3 runs to 15 residues. Germline-derived CDR1 and CDR2 are SEHNR and FQNEAQ (reference sequence). V was clipped by 1 base and J by 5 bases; unmatched bases: 3. CDR3 sequence: CASSLEQGDTGELFF. DNA of the CDR3: TGTGCCAGCAGCTTAGAACAGGGGGATACCGGGGAGCTGTTTTTT.

The gene calls are TRBV27 and TRBJ2-7; D may correspond to TRBD1 or TRBD2 (5 bases each). This CDR3 has 14 residues. Trimming removed 2 bases from V and 7 bases from J, with 15 bases in between. Germline V lookup: CDR1 MNHEY, CDR2 SMNVEV (reference sequence). CDR3 nucleotide sequence: TGTGCCAGCAGTTTAGGGACGTCTCCGGTGGAGCAGTACTTC. Translation: CASSLGTSPVEQYF.

CDR3 protein: CASSPGGAVAEAFF. In DNA, the CDR3 is TGTGCCAGCAGCCCAGGGGGCGCGGTGGCTGAAGCTTTCTTT. The chain uses TRBV6-4 and TRBJ1-1, with 8 bases lining up with TRBD1. This CDR3 is built from 14 residues. Unmatched junction bases numbered 9, after V lost 6 bases and J lost 6 bases. Looked up from germline, CDR1 is MRHNA and CDR2 is SNTAGT.

This clone was seen a single time. This sequence joins TRBV25-1 and TRBJ1-2, with a weak D call TRBD1 (5 bases). Trimming removed 3 bases from V and 4 bases from J, with 12 bases in between. CDR1 and CDR2 from the germline V gene are MGHDK and SYGVNS. The CDR3 consists of 14 residues. This CDR3 reads CASSELGEGYGYTF. CDR3 DNA: TGTGCCAGCAGTGAGTTGGGGGAGGGCTATGGCTACACCTTC.